The sequence of this TCR beta chain was determined in a study of T cell responses to AZD1222 COVID-19 vaccine. Study findings and constraints: Rises in breadth and depth of Spike-specific TCRs came after two AZD1222 doses. Unmutated regions of variants are reportedly targeted by nearly half of spike-specific TCRs. Baseline seropositivity characterized only a handful of AZD1222 recipients.

TCRdb's copy holds only in-frame clones and misses some; the assay was immunoSEQ multiplex PCR. The table has more than 95,000 clones, about nine tenths seen once; the top ten hold about 4.2%. Concerning this clone: Its specificity is not known.

Germline V gene lookup returns CDR1 MNHEY and CDR2 SVGEGT. This CDR3 is built from 14 residues. Trimming shortened V by 2 bases and J by 1 base, and 5 bases separated the two germline ends. The sequenced sample was peripheral blood, obtained on day 0 of MenACWY control vaccination. This receptor was taken from an adult in good health. The V and J genes are TRBV6-2 or TRBV6-3 and TRBJ2-2, with D hard to call. The CDR3 nucleotides read TGTGCCAGCAGTTACCGGCTGAACACCGGGGAGCTGTTTTTT. It yields the protein CASSYRLNTGELFF.